Given below is one T cell receptor (beta chain) in context. CD4+ lymphocytes from 5 or 6 patients underwent sorting into CD25+CD127- populations. The data derive from a study of CD8+ T cells in alopecia areata. Germline V CDR1 and CDR2: SGHAT, FQNNGV. Trimming cost V 4 bases and J 9 bases; bases outside gene matches: 6. This CDR3 contains 13 residues. cDNA serving as the sequencing template came from extracted, reverse transcribed RNA. The method was immunoSEQ multiplex PCR; TCRdb's version includes in-frame clones alone and lacks a portion of them. The data contain 7,000 to 8,000 clones, roughly 70% of them singletons.

The gene calls are TRBV11-2 and TRBJ2-1; 7 bases map to TRBD1. The receptor comes from a human donor with alopecia areata. The sequencing input was CD4+ Tregs sorted from blood. The CDR3 DNA follows: TGTGCCAGCAGCTCAATTTACAGGGGTGAGCAGTTCTTC. Its protein is CASSSIYRGEQFF.